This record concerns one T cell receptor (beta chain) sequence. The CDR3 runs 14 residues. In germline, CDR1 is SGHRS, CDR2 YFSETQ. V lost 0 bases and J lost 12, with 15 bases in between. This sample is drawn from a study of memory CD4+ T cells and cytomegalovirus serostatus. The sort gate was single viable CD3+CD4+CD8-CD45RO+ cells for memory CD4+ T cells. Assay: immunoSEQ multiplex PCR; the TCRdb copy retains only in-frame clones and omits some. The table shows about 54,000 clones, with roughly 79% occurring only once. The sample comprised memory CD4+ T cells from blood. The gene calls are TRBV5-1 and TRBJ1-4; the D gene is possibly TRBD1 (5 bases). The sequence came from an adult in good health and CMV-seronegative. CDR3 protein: CASSLGRVGNELFF. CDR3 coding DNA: TGCGCCAGCAGCTTGGGCAGGGTCGGTAATGAACTGTTTTTT.